This TCR beta chain was identified in a study of post-analysis software for immune sequencing data (dated by TCRdb to between 2015 and 2016). As for the study more broadly: Recorded disease courses included relapsing-remitting, secondary progressive and progressive-relapsing multiple sclerosis, with some patients lacking subtype annotation. The patient repertoires were compared against roughly 12 previously published healthy control repertoires obtained from donors aged 6 to 25 years. A subset of samples was prepared in parallel using single-end sample barcoding, then pooled and co-amplified after Illumina adapter ligation. Findings and caveats that apply to the study as a whole: The multiple sclerosis patient group was slightly younger than the control group. Normalized Chao1 diversity was significantly lower in multiple sclerosis patients than controls, suggesting substantial peripheral T-cell clonal expansion. Significantly higher frequencies in patients than in controls were found for roughly five TRBV segments, including TRBV5-6, TRBV5-1 and TRBV20-1. Direct clustering with F measure revealed strong co-clustering of samples prepared in the same batch, which led to a batch-effect correction.

The CDR3, cysteine through phenylalanine, is 13 amino acids long. CDR3 DNA only is kept here, 39 bases in frame from base 1. For CDR1 and CDR2, the germline V gene lists SQVTM and ANQGSEA. The junction shows trimming of 4 bases on V and 4 bases on J, and the gene matches do not reach 4 bases of it. There are many counts of this clonotype. Its antigen is currently not known. Base qualities were left out, and no much larger clone turns up one base away. To demonstrate the VDJtools post-analysis software, TCR beta repertoires were profiled from the peripheral blood of about 14 young patients with multiple sclerosis. Multiple sclerosis patients were children and adolescents aged about 6 to 15 years. To prepare the library, PCR was applied. Sequenced on an Illumina HiSeq 2500. Unique molecular identifiers were incorporated into TCR beta cDNA libraries to reduce PCR and sequencing biases. Per 1 to 10 million input T cells, approximately 500,000 cDNA molecules were obtained, such that each molecule approximated one T cell. Patient libraries were prepared and sequenced with the same protocol used for the earlier healthy control dataset. Within a given batch, samples were prepared together, multiplexed and sequenced on the same HiSeq lane. Under the source paper's analysis protocol: Raw barcoded reads were processed with MIGEC, and single-read molecular identifier groups were discarded before consensus assembly and CDR3 extraction. VDJtools was used for post-analysis of the clonotype tables, and diversity was normalized by down-sampling every dataset to the size of the smallest sample. In repertoire overlap clustering, CDR3 amino acid sequences, but not nucleotide sequences, were matched to correct batch-related cross-sample contamination. TCRdb reanalyzed the raw reads on its own, using fastp at Q25 for trimming and MiXCR for clone calling, and kept in-frame beta chains. Rows with a matching CDR3 protein are joined into one entry that keeps the most common DNA and genes. Here the V and J calls rest on TCRdb's processing, not on the authors' analysis. In all, the sample holds just over 250,000 distinct CDR3 sequences, and roughly a third of those were seen once. 4% to 5.5% of the sample goes to the ten largest clones.

This sequence was found in a girl between 5 and 17 years old with multiple sclerosis. The sample consisted of blood. Rearrangement joined TRBV29-1 to TRBJ2-1; 7 bases in the middle match TRBD2. The base sequence is TGCAGCGTTGGGGGGAGGGCGTACAATGAGCAGTTCTTC. It codes for CSVGGRAYNEQFF.